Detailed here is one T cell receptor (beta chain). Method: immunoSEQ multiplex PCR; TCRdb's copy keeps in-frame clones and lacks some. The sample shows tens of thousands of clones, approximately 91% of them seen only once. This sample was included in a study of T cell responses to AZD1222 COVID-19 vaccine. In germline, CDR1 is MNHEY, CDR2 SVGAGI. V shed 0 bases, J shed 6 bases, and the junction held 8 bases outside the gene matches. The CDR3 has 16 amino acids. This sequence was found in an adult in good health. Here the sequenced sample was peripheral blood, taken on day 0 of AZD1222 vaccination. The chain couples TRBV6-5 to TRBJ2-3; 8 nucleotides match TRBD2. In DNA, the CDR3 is TGTGCCAGCAGTTACTCGACCGGGACTAGATCGGATACGCAGTATTTT. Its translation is CASSYSTGTRSDTQYF.